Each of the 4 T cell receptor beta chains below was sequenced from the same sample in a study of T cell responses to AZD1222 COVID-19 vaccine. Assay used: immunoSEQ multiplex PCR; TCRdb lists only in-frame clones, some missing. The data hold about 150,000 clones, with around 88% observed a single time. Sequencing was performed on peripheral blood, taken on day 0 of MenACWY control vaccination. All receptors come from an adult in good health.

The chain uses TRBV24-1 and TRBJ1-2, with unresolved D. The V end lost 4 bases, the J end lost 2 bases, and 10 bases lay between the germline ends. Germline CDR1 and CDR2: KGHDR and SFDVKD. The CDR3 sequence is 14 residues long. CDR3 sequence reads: CATSDRWENYGYTF. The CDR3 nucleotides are TGTGCCACCAGTGACCGGTGGGAGAACTATGGCTACACCTTC.

DNA for the CDR3: TGTGCCAGCAGTTCTCTAAACACAGCCCCGAACACTGAAGCTTTCTTT. Translation gives CASSSLNTAPNTEAFF. The rearrangement uses TRBV27 and TRBJ1-1; D not certain. The CDR3 is 16 residues long. The V end was cut by 4 bases, the J end by 1 base, with 16 bases between. Germline CDR1 reads MNHEY; CDR2 reads SMNVEV (reference sequence).

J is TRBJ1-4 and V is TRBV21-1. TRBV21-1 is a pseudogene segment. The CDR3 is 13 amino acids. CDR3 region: CASSNSADEKLFF. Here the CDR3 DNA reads TGTGCCAGCAGCAACAGCGCCGATGAAAAACTGTTTTTT.

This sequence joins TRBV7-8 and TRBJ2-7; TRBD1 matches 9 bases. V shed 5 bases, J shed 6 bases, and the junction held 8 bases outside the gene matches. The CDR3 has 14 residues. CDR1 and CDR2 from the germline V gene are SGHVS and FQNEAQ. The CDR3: CASSKAGTGLEQYF. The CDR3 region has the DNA TGTGCCAGCAGCAAGGCCGGGACAGGGCTCGAGCAGTACTTC.